These 7 T cell receptor beta chains came from one sample sequenced in a study of T cell responses to AZD1222 COVID-19 vaccine. Clones were read by immunoSEQ multiplex PCR, and TCRdb kept only the in-frame ones, dropping some. This sample has about 120,000 clones; roughly 91% occur once, and the top ten carry 4.4%. Sample: peripheral blood, taken on day 0 of AZD1222 vaccination. The source of these receptors is an adult in good health.

The rearrangement links TRBV12-5 to TRBJ1-5; maybe TRBD1 (5 bases). Germline V gives CDR1 LGHNT, CDR2 FRNRAP. Trimming pared 5 bases from V and 3 bases from J, leaving 11 bases between. CDR3 length: 14 amino acids. The chain's CDR3 is CASGPMDINQPQHF. The CDR3 nucleotides read TGTGCTAGTGGTCCAATGGACATCAATCAGCCCCAGCATTTT. Together with reference TRBV12-5 and TRBJ1-5, the CDR3 gives the full variable domain: DARVTQTPRHKVTEMGQEVTMRCQPILGHNTVFWYRQTMMQGLELLAYFRNRAPLDDSGMPKDRFSAEMPDATLATLKIQPSEPRDSAVYFCASGPMDINQPQHFGDGTRLSIL.

This clone was found a few times. The chain links TRBV28 to TRBJ1-1; D call uncertain. V was shortened by 3 bases and J by 1 base, with 12 bases between the two germline ends. Germline V gene sequence: CDR1 MDHEN, CDR2 SYDVKM. The CDR3 runs 15 residues. CDR3 coding DNA: TGTGCCAGCAGTTTTGAGGCAGGAGAGAACACTGAAGCTTTCTTT. Translating gives CASSFEAGENTEAFF.

This chain uses TRBV3-1 (or the pseudogene TRBV3-2) with TRBJ2-1; D may be TRBD1 (6 bases). CDR3 length equals 13 residues. Germline V gives CDR1 LGHDT, CDR2 YNNKEL (reference sequence). V lost 3 bases and J 5 bases, leaving 8 bases between the germline ends. The CDR3 loop is CASSQRQDNEQFF. The CDR3 bases are TGTGCCAGCAGCCAGCGACAGGACAATGAGCAGTTCTTC.

The CDR3 DNA is TGCGCCAGCAGCACGTTAGGACAGGGAAGGGGAAAAGAGACCCAGTACTTC. Translation: CASSTLGQGRGKETQYF. The V call is TRBV5-1, the J call TRBJ2-5; 8 bases fit TRBD1. Germline CDR1 SGHRS, CDR2 YFSETQ. The CDR3 loop spans 17 amino acids. With 4 bases clipped from V and 3 bases from J, the junction kept 14 bases outside the gene matches.

The genes are TRBV6-5 and TRBJ1-1; D might be TRBD1 (6 bases). The V end lost 5 bases, the J end lost 4 bases, and 14 bases lay between the germline ends. This CDR3 contains 14 residues. Germline V gene lookup returns CDR1 MNHEY and CDR2 SVGAGI. The CDR3 spells CASSLGGEGTEAFF. The CDR3 nucleotides read TGTGCCAGCAGTCTAGGGGGGGAGGGCACTGAAGCTTTCTTT.

The chain recombines TRBV6-4 with TRBJ1-6; 9 bases line up with TRBD1. The germline V gene encodes CDR1 MRHNA and CDR2 SNTAGT. The V gene end was trimmed by 6 bases and the J gene end by 7 bases; junction bases not matched to a gene: 4. This CDR3 spans 14 amino acids. CDR3 in amino acids: CASSKDRGNSPLHF. The CDR3 coding sequence is TGTGCCAGCAGCAAGGACAGGGGAAATTCACCCCTCCACTTT.

V and J are TRBV29-1 and TRBJ2-7, with TRBD1 matching 8 bases. CDR3 size: 14 residues. Per the germline V gene, CDR1 is SQVTM and CDR2 is ANQGSEA. V trimming: 6 bases; J trimming: 0 bases; junction bases outside the gene matches: 7. CDR3 nucleotides: TGCAGCGTCAGGACAGGGCCTCCCTCCTACGAGCAGTACTTC. This sequence encodes CSVRTGPPSYEQYF.